This T cell receptor (beta chain) was captured by sequencing in a study of T cell responses to AZD1222 COVID-19 vaccine. Study-wide points: With dominance at 160-218 and 743-854, vaccine-associated CD4 TCRs spanned spike. At study baseline, merely more than 5 AZD1222 recipients were seropositive. Nearly half of spike-specific TCRs reportedly target unmutated variant regions. Donor demographics were predominantly white British with a female majority; clonal diversity may be underestimated.

As for this clone: Its antigen remains unidentified.

Using immunoSEQ multiplex PCR, the repertoire was profiled, and TCRdb retains in-frame clones only, with some absent. The sample shows 50,000 to 65,000 clones, around 88% of them seen only once. The sequence came from an adult who received the AZD1222 COVID-19 vaccine. Sample: peripheral blood, taken 28 days after the second AZD1222 dose.

As DNA, the CDR3 is TGTGCCAGCAGCTCTCAGTCGTCAGGGGCCAACGTCCTGACTTTC. Protein product: CASSSQSSGANVLTF. V usage is TRBV7-3 and J usage is TRBJ2-6, with D unclear. Germline V gene lookup returns CDR1 SGHTA and CDR2 FQGTGA. The CDR3 totals 15 residues. Trimming cost V 4 bases and J 4 bases, with 11 bases left between them.